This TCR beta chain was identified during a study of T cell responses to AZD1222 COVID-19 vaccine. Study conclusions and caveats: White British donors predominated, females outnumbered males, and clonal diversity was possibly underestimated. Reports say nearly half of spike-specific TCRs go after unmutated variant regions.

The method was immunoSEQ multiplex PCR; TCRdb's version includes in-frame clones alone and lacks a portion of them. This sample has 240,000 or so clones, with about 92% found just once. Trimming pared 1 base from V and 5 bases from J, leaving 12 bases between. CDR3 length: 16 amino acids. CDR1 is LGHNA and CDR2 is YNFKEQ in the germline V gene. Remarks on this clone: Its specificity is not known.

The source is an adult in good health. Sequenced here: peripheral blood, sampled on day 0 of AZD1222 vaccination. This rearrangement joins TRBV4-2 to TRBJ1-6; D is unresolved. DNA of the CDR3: TGTGCCAGCAGCCAAGTCGGATGGAGCGATAATTCACCCCTCCACTTT. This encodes CASSQVGWSDNSPLHF.